The source of this T cell receptor (beta chain) is a study of PD-L1 blockade in urothelial cancer. Findings of the study overall: In blood at 3 weeks, tumor-associated clones expanded more among patients with durable benefit.

From germline, CDR1 is KGHSY and CDR2 FQNENV. The CDR3 is 14 residues long. Trimming left V 4 bases short and J 6 bases short, with 16 bases between. With regard to this clone: Antigen specificity is unknown.

Measured with immunoSEQ multiplex PCR; TCRdb has only the in-frame clones, and not every one. The sample holds 100,000 or so clones, about nine tenths seen once. This sample comprised PBMCs, obtained around atezolizumab (anti-PD-L1) treatment. This receptor was taken from a woman of 80 years or more with urothelial cancer. The rearrangement links TRBV16 to TRBJ2-7, with D possibly being TRBD2 (6 bases). CDR3 DNA: TGTGCCAGCAGCCGGAGGGGTAGTTCGTTCGAGCAGTACTTC. As protein: CASSRRGSSFEQYF.